This T cell receptor beta chain appears in the sequencing data of a study of cytomegalovirus exposure and HLA in healthy donors. General study results and limits: TCR beta chains numbering more than 150 were designated cytomegalovirus-associated.

PCR involved 60 Vbeta and 13 Jbeta primers. Sequenced by immunoSEQ multiplex PCR; TCRdb stores in-frame clones only, minus some. The sample lists about 96,000 clones, roughly 80% seen once, with roughly 7.3% in the top ten. This CDR3 spans 15 amino acids. Looked up from germline, CDR1 is SNHLY and CDR2 is FYNNEI. As regards this clone: Its antigen is not identified. The junction does not match germline at one end; this may be a read error.

The chain links TRBV2 to TRBJ1-5; no definite D call. This TCR was recovered from a man aged 50 to 60 in good health and CMV-seropositive. Sequenced material: PBMCs. The DNA of the CDR3 is TGTGCCAGCAGTGCCCCCCTGGGTAGCAATCAGCCCCAGAATTTT. Translated: CASSAPLGSNQPQNF.